This T cell receptor beta chain was observed in a study of shared clonotypes between healthy human individuals. About this clone: The antigen remains unidentified.

Overall study findings and caveats: When naive CD4 clonotypes were compared across several donors, about 5% were shared. Clonotype sharing among donors was thought likely to change with sequencing depth.

The repertoire was sequenced with immunoSEQ multiplex PCR; TCRdb's copy has only in-frame clones and lacks some. The sample consists of some 2.4 million clones, approximately 93% of them appearing once. The germline CDR1 and CDR2 sequences are SGHTA and FQGTGA. V lost 10 bases and J 7 bases, leaving 28 bases between the germline ends. The CDR3 runs 16 residues. Investigators divided CD4+ cells into CD45RA+ naive and CD45RA-negative memory subsets. Sequenced sample: naive CD4+ T cells from PBMCs. Subset specified: CD45RA+ positively selected. V is TRBV7-3 and J is TRBJ1-2; D might be TRBD1 (5 bases). The TCR originated in a man aged 18-30 years in good health. Some clones in this sample may be carry-over from other donors' samples. CDR3 residues: CATTPNGAGIPSGYTF. The CDR3 DNA sequence: TGTGCCACAACGCCGAATGGGGCAGGGATTCCCTCTGGCTACACCTTC.